Below are 27 T cell receptor beta chains sequenced from a single sample in a study of OX40 agonist ivuxolimab in advanced cancers. Only in-frame clones appear in the TCRdb table, and some are missing; sequencing was by immunoSEQ multiplex PCR. The sample lists some 83,000 clones; more than 80% were seen once. The source was CD4+ or CD8+ T cells sorted from blood, collected in a trial of the OX40 agonist ivuxolimab. The receptor set was obtained from an adult with an advanced solid tumor such as melanoma, head and neck, liver or kidney cancer.

The V call is TRBV19, the J call TRBJ1-1, with D possibly TRBD1 on 6 matching bases. The V and J ends lost 7 bases and 0 bases respectively, with 18 bases between them. Germline V gives CDR1 LNHDA, CDR2 SQIVND (reference sequence). The CDR3 length is 16 residues. CDR3 coding DNA: TGTGCCAGTACCCGGGCCGTTGGGGACATGAACACTGAAGCTTTCTTT. Protein product: CASTRAVGDMNTEAFF.

The chain links TRBV29-1 to TRBJ2-1; TRBD2 aligns across 8 bases. The germline V gene has CDR1 SQVTM and CDR2 ANQGSEA. The trim removed 5 bases at V and 3 bases at J, leaving 3 bases unmatched. The CDR3 sequence is 13 residues long. CDR3 sequence: CSVPLAVYNEQFF. CDR3 nucleotide sequence: TGCAGCGTTCCACTAGCGGTCTACAATGAGCAGTTCTTC.

This rearrangement joins TRBV5-6 to TRBJ1-2; no clear D gene. The V and J ends lost 5 bases and 8 bases respectively, with 16 bases between them. CDR1 SGHDT and CDR2 YYEEEE come from the germline V gene. The CDR3 length is 13 residues. In DNA form, the CDR3 reads TGTGCCAGCAGACCATGGGGTGGTTGGGGCTACACCTTC. Encoded protein: CASRPWGGWGYTF. Full variable domain (remainder filled in from reference TRBV5-6 and TRBJ1-2): DAGVTQSPTHLIKTRGQQVTLRCSPKSGHDTVSWYQQALGQGPQFIFQYYEEEERQRGNFPDRFSGHQFPNYSSELNVNALLLGDSALYLCASRPWGGWGYTFGSGTRLTVV.

The gene calls are TRBV19 and TRBJ1-2, with unresolved D. The V gene lost 3 bases and the J gene lost 6 bases, with 5 bases spanning the gap. Per germline, CDR1 LNHDA and CDR2 SQIVND (reference sequence). The CDR3 consists of 11 residues. As DNA, the CDR3 is TGTGCCAGTAGTATGAGGGATGGCTACACCTTC. Translated: CASSMRDGYTF. The whole variable domain, filled in from reference TRBV19 and TRBJ1-2, reads DGGITQSPKYLFRKEGQNVTLSCEQNLNHDAMYWYRQDPGQGLRLIYYSQIVNDFQKGDIAEGYSVSREKKESFPLTVTSAQKNPTAFYLCASSMRDGYTFGSGTRLTVV.

This chain connects TRBV6-6 to TRBJ2-5; D gene ambiguous. The DNA end is more similar to TRBJ2-7, so the J call may be wrong. The germline V gene encodes CDR1 MNHNY and CDR2 SVGAGI (reference sequence). The CDR3 loop spans 11 amino acids. This chain's CDR3 is CASADLYEQYF. CDR3 in DNA: TGTGCCAGCGCGGACCTCTACGAGCAGTACTTC.

The chain is built from TRBV20-1 and TRBJ2-1; D possibly corresponds to TRBD1 (6 bases). CDR3 length: 11 amino acids. Germline V gene sequence: CDR1 DFQATT, CDR2 SNEGSKA (reference sequence). The V end was cut by 0 bases, the J end by 12 bases, with 9 bases between. The chain's CDR3 is CSARDGGGQFF. The DNA of the CDR3 is TGCAGTGCTAGAGATGGGGGCGGGCAGTTCTTC.

The V and J genes are TRBV4-3 and TRBJ2-1, with D possibly TRBD1 on 5 matching bases. Looked up from germline, CDR1 is LGHNA and CDR2 is YSLEER. The CDR3 runs to 17 residues. The germline V and J ends were trimmed by 4 bases and 4 bases, with 20 bases remaining between them. CDR3 in amino acids: CASSRTSLQGRYNEQFF. Here the CDR3 DNA reads TGCGCCAGCAGCCGAACGAGCCTCCAGGGTAGATACAATGAGCAGTTCTTC.

V is TRBV6-6 and J is TRBJ2-5; the D is unclear. Trimming shortened V by 0 bases and J by 5 bases, and 13 bases separated the two germline ends. CDR3 length equals 15 residues. CDR1 and CDR2 (germline): MNHNY, SVGAGI (reference sequence). The chain's CDR3 is CASSYSSSFGETQYF. The CDR3 nucleotides are TGTGCCAGCAGTTACTCGTCCAGCTTCGGGGAGACCCAGTACTTC.

The chain has TRBV6-5 and TRBJ2-3, with D possibly matching TRBD2 (5 bases). V was shortened by 8 bases and J by 0 bases, with 15 bases between the two germline ends. CDR1 and CDR2 (germline): MNHEY, SVGAGI. There are 15 residues in the CDR3. This chain's CDR3 is CASRAGESSTDTQYF. CDR3 DNA sequence: TGTGCCAGCCGTGCTGGGGAGAGCAGCACAGATACGCAGTATTTT.

This clone was seen a handful of times. The V call is TRBV10-3, the J call TRBJ1-2; D perhaps matches TRBD1 (5 bases). The germline V and J ends were trimmed by 5 bases and 2 bases, with 12 bases remaining between them. Per germline, CDR1 ENHRY and CDR2 SYGVKD. This CDR3 region has 14 residues. For the CDR3, the DNA is TGTGCCATCAGTACCGGGACCGCGAACTATGGCTACACCTTC. Protein product: CAISTGTANYGYTF.

The chain joins TRBV30 to TRBJ2-5; D is uncertain. The CDR3 has 12 residues. Germline V CDR1 and CDR2: GTSNPN, SVGIG (reference sequence). V dropped 2 bases and J dropped 5 bases, with 9 bases sitting between them. The CDR3 DNA is TGTGCCTGGAGTATAGGGTGGGAGACCCAGTACTTC. Translation: CAWSIGWETQYF.

The chain couples TRBV27 to TRBJ2-5; 9 nucleotides match TRBD1. Germline CDR1 and CDR2: MNHEY and SMNVEV (reference sequence). Trimming at V came to 3 bases and at J to 6 bases, leaving 8 bases not matched to a gene. This CDR3 contains 15 residues. CDR3 nucleotide sequence: TGTGCCAGCAGTTTCGTTGGACAGGGGTGGAAGACCCAGTACTTC. Residues: CASSFVGQGWKTQYF.

V is TRBV6-5 and J is TRBJ2-4; D not resolved. The V and J ends lost 4 bases and 0 bases respectively, with 7 bases between them. The CDR3 is 14 amino acids. Germline V gene lookup returns CDR1 MNHEY and CDR2 SVGAGI. The CDR3 coding sequence is TGTGCCAGCAGTTCCAGTATAGCCAAAAACATTCAGTACTTC. This translates into CASSSSIAKNIQYF.

The V and J genes are TRBV4-1 and TRBJ2-1; 7 bases agree with TRBD2. The V segment lost 0 bases and the J segment 10 bases; nucleotides outside the gene matches: 3. This CDR3 is 13 amino acids long. Germline lookup yields CDR1 MGHRA and CDR2 YSYEKL. The CDR3 sequence: CASSQDQRGEQFF. The CDR3 region has the DNA TGCGCCAGCAGCCAAGACCAGCGGGGAGAGCAGTTCTTC.

CDR3 region: CAWAENVPGLAKGDTQYF. CDR3 nucleotide sequence: TGTGCCTGGGCCGAAAACGTCCCGGGACTAGCGAAGGGAGATACGCAGTATTTT. The rearrangement joins TRBV30 to TRBJ2-3, with 10 nucleotides matching TRBD2. The CDR3 spans 18 residues. Germline V gene lookup returns CDR1 GTSNPN and CDR2 SVGIG (reference sequence). V shed 5 bases and J 5 bases; nucleotides not matched to a gene: 19.

The V and J genes are TRBV6-1 and TRBJ1-3; 9 nucleotides align to TRBD1. V was pared by 4 bases and J by 2 bases, with 3 bases of the junction left unmatched. The CDR3 totals 15 residues. The V gene's germline CDR1 is MNHNS and CDR2 SASEGT. For the CDR3, the DNA is TGTGCCAGCAGTGGAAGGACAGGGGCTGGAAACACCATATATTTT. Translated: CASSGRTGAGNTIYF.

The chain joins TRBV5-6 to TRBJ1-2; D call uncertain. The CDR3 sequence is 15 residues long. V lost 0 bases to trimming and J lost 2 bases, with 11 bases between them. Germline V lookup: CDR1 SGHDT, CDR2 YYEEEE. The CDR3 coding sequence is TGTGCCAGCAGCTTGGGCCCAGATATAAACTATGGCTACACCTTC. Residues: CASSLGPDINYGYTF.

The rearrangement joins TRBV6-5 to TRBJ2-3, with a weak D call TRBD2 (5 bases). With 6 bases removed from V and 3 bases from J, the gap between germline ends came to 16 bases. CDR3 length equals 15 residues. The germline V gene has CDR1 MNHEY and CDR2 SVGAGI. The CDR3 region has the DNA TGTGCCAGCAGGGCCTGGGGAGTGGGGACAGATACGCAGTATTTT. Protein sequence: CASRAWGVGTDTQYF.

The table lists this clone with a few counts. The V gene is TRBV21-1, the J gene TRBJ2-1. TRBV21-1 is listed as a pseudogene. The CDR3 contains 17 residues. CDR3 in DNA: TGTGCCAGCAGCAAACGTTCCAGGAGCCTAGGCAACAATGAGCAGTTCTTC. Its translation is CASSKRSRSLGNNEQFF.

This clone was found once. The J gene is TRBJ1-2, the V gene TRBV5-6; the D gene is possibly TRBD1 (6 bases). V dropped 0 bases and J dropped 3 bases, with 18 bases sitting between them. CDR1 is SGHDT, CDR2 YYEEEE, per germline. This CDR3 region has 17 residues. The CDR3 loop is CASSLEGEGIWHYGYTF. The DNA of the CDR3 is TGTGCCAGCAGCTTGGAGGGGGAGGGAATTTGGCACTATGGCTACACCTTC.

CDR3 in amino acids: CASSLWGTSGATDTQYF. In nucleotides, the CDR3 is TGCGCCAGCAGCTTGTGGGGGACTAGCGGGGCTACAGATACGCAGTATTTT. This chain links TRBV5-1 with TRBJ2-3; 13 nucleotides align to TRBD2. CDR1 is SGHRS and CDR2 is YFSETQ in the germline V gene. With V trimmed by 1 base and J by 3 bases, 5 bases remained unmatched. CDR3 size: 17 residues.

The rearrangement uses TRBV6-5 and TRBJ2-5, with a weak D call TRBD1 (5 bases). Germline CDR1 MNHEY, CDR2 SVGAGI. The CDR3 is 15 amino acids. V was clipped by 9 bases and J by 5 bases, with 22 bases between them. CDR3 sequence (DNA): TGTGCCAGTGGACAACCGGAATCTGCTTGGGAGACCCAGTACTTC. Translation gives CASGQPESAWETQYF.

In its sample, this clone was seen a few times. The rearrangement joins TRBV6-5 to TRBJ2-1; TRBD1 aligns across 8 bases. CDR1 and CDR2 (germline): MNHEY, SVGAGI. V was clipped by 0 bases and J by 8 bases; unmatched bases: 9. The CDR3 covers 16 residues. CDR3 sequence: CASSYSQGALAYEQFF. The CDR3 DNA is TGTGCCAGCAGTTACTCTCAGGGGGCGCTTGCCTATGAGCAGTTCTTC.

The V and J genes are TRBV28 and TRBJ2-7; 7 nucleotides align to TRBD1. Germline-derived CDR1 and CDR2 are MDHEN and SYDVKM. The CDR3 is 15 amino acids. V was pared by 5 bases and J by 5 bases, with 12 bases of the junction left unmatched. CDR3 coding DNA: TGTGCCAGCAGTAAACTACGACAGGGTTTGGACGAGCAGTACTTC. This sequence encodes CASSKLRQGLDEQYF.

The genes are TRBV6-6 and TRBJ1-2, with unresolved D. The CDR3 consists of 13 residues. Germline V CDR1 and CDR2: MNHNY, SVGAGI (reference sequence). With 3 bases removed from V and 2 bases from J, the gap between germline ends came to 7 bases. CDR3 DNA sequence: TGTGCCAGCAGTTATCTCAACAACTATGGCTACACCTTC. Amino acids: CASSYLNNYGYTF.

This clone has a handful of counts. This chain connects TRBV30 to TRBJ1-5; D ambiguous. This CDR3 has 12 residues. Trimming removed 3 bases at V and 9 bases at J, with 12 bases between. Germline V lookup: CDR1 GTSNPN, CDR2 SVGIG (reference sequence). DNA of the CDR3: TGTGCCTGGAGCCTAGGGTCATCGCCCCAGCATTTT. The encoded protein is CAWSLGSSPQHF.

This chain connects TRBV29-1 to TRBJ1-3; D is possibly TRBD1 (6 bases). The V and J ends lost 7 bases and 10 bases respectively, with 17 bases between them. In germline, CDR1 is SQVTM, CDR2 ANQGSEA. CDR3 length: 12 amino acids. The CDR3 DNA sequence: TGCAGCGCATCGCTGGACAGCGGGACCATATATTTT. Protein product: CSASLDSGTIYF.